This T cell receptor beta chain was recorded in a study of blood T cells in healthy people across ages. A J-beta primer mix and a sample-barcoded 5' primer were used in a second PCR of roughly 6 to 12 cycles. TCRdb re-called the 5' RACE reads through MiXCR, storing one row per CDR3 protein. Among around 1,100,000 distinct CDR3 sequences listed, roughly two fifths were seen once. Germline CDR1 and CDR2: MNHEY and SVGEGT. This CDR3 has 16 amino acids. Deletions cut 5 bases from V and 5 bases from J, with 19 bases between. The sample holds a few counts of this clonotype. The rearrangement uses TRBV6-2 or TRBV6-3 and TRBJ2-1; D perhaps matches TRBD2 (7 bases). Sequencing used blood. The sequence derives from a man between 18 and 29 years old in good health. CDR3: CASSTGGPQTDNEQFF. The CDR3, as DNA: TGTGCCAGCAGTACCGGGGGGCCACAAACTGACAATGAGCAGTTCTTC.